The entry below describes one T cell receptor beta chain. Its antigen is still unknown. This record comes from a study of cytomegalovirus exposure and HLA in healthy donors. Study information: Unique TCRs numbering about 87 million, obtained from HLA-typed donors, made up an early data release. Findings of the study overall: In an earlier analysis, most TCR beta V segments were productive about 90% or about 30% of the time. When presence/absence was analysed, sequencing depth was taken to be roughly uniform across donors.

V gave up 11 bases and J gave up 8 bases, with 22 bases separating them. The CDR3 length is 14 residues. The germline CDR1 and CDR2 sequences are SGHTA and FQGNSA. 13 Jbeta primers and 60 Vbeta primers were used for the PCR. In the original processing: Around 80 million unique TCR beta chains, some 9.9 million of them shared, were counted by a later analysis. The table came from immunoSEQ multiplex PCR; TCRdb's copy has only in-frame clones and leaves some out. V, J and clone size are those of that table, while D and trimming were read from the DNA. The repertoire holds roughly 150,000 clones, with around 86% as singletons.

Sequenced material: PBMCs. V gene TRBV7-2 combines with J gene TRBJ2-1, with a possible D match to TRBD2 (6 bases). The TCR was taken from a female donor in good health and CMV-seronegative. The CDR3 reads CASLKASAGDEQFF. The CDR3 DNA follows: TGTGCCTCCCTCAAGGCTAGCGCGGGTGATGAGCAGTTCTTC.